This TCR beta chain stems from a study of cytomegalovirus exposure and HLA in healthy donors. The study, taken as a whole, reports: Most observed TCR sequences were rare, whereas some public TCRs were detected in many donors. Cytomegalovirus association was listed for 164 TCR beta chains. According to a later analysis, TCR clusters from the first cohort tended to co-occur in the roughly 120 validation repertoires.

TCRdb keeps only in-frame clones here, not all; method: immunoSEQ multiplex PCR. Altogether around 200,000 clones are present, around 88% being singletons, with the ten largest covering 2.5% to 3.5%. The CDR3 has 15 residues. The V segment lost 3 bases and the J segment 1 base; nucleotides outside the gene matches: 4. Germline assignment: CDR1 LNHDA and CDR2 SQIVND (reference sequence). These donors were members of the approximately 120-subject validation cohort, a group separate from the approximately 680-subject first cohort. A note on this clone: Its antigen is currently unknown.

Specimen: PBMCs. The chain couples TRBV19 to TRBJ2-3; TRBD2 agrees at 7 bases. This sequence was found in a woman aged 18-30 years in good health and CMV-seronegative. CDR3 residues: CASSMKRDGTDTQYF. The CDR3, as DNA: TGTGCCAGTAGTATGAAGCGGGATGGCACAGATACGCAGTATTTT.